This T cell receptor beta chain came from a study of a mutant IDH1 vaccine in newly diagnosed glioma. Study at large: Patients were started on vaccination 4-6 weeks after radiotherapy alone, or with temozolomide cycles. Patients under treatment included about 60% males and 37.5% females and had a mean age of approximately 44 years.

CDR3 size: 16 residues. V was trimmed by 1 base and J by 0 bases, leaving 8 bases between them. CDR1 is SGHNT and CDR2 is YYREEE in the germline V gene (reference sequence). Noted time point: week 35, safety follow-up. Alongside topical imiquimod, each dose of vaccine comprised 300 ug of mutant IDH1 20-mer peptide. In every donor, the tumor was a new WHO grade 3 or 4 IDH1-mutant, ATRX-lost astrocytoma. Data came from immunoSEQ multiplex PCR; TCRdb stores just in-frame clones and leaves some out. The sample has around 32,000 clones; roughly 85% are singletons. This clone was detected once. Its antigen remains unknown.

The clonotype originates from a woman younger than 35 with glioma. The input for sequencing was PBMCs, taken from a glioma patient whose treatment included an IDH1 peptide vaccine. J is TRBJ2-6 and V is TRBV5-4; no clear D. For the CDR3, the DNA is TGTGCCAGCAGCTTGACGGTCGGCTCTGGGGCCAACGTCCTGACTTTC. Its translation: CASSLTVGSGANVLTF.